The rows below give T cell receptor beta chains drawn from one sample of a study of Ad26.COV2.S vaccination and SARS-CoV-2 variants. The data were produced by immunoSEQ multiplex PCR, yet TCRdb's version contains in-frame clones alone and is incomplete. Of around 450,000 clones in the sample, more than 75% are singletons; the top ten hold about 3.5%. This specimen was peripheral blood, taken in a trial of Ad26.COV2.S vaccine versus placebo. The receptors come from a person between 18 and 65 years old who received the Ad26.COV2.S COVID-19 vaccine or a placebo. Both conserved end residues are part of each CDR3.

>TRBV6-4|TRBJ2-3
CASRPTGSHPSSSQYF
>TRBV29-1|TRBJ2-7
CSAQPNWGYEQYF
>TRBV7-2|TRBJ2-3
CASSLEMNTDTQYF
>TRBV11-1|TRBJ1-6
CASSLVVNSPLHF
>TRBV5-5|TRBJ2-7
CASSFRTGQGYEQYF
>TRBV15|TRBJ1-3
CATSRDRGRVGNTIYF
>TRBV9|TRBJ1-1
CASSVSMNTEAFF
>TRBV2|TRBJ2-7
CATYGLAGAYEQYF
>TRBV5-1|TRBJ1-1
CASSLASKNVAEAFF
>TRBV7-2|TRBJ1-4
CASSPDRNEKLFF
>TRBV29-1|TRBJ2-5
CSVAGGRETQYF
>TRBV19|TRBJ1-3
CASSLQDRNTIYF
>TRBV30|TRBJ2-1
CAWSTETRDNEQFF
>TRBV7-9|TRBJ1-2
CASSPYSRDRGQTPYGYTF
>TRBV4-3|TRBJ1-3
CASSQSIGGGNTIYF
>TRBV6-5|TRBJ2-1
CASSYFQGGLGEQFF
>TRBV7-9|TRBJ2-5
CASSHDRGQETQYF
>TRBV7-7|TRBJ2-5
CASSPSAGSQETQYF
>TRBV6-5|TRBJ1-4
CASRGGLSGPEKLFF
>TRBV5-1|TRBJ1-4
CASSLGPTWPLFF
>TRBV18|TRBJ2-7
CASSPDRYYEQYF
>TRBV7-3|TRBJ2-1
CASSRPPGQGLINEQFF
>TRBV9|TRBJ1-2
CASSVDPLGQVYGYTF
>TRBV4-1|TRBJ1-6
CASSQDPYSPLHF
>TRBV6-5|TRBJ1-2
CASSYRDYGYTF
>TRBV10-3|TRBJ1-1
CAINSAGGNTEAFF
>TRBV9|TRBJ1-5
CASSVDRNQPQHF
>TRBV5-6|TRBJ2-7
CASSSPRLAGVHSYEQYF
>TRBV6-1|TRBJ1-5
CASSESRFSNQPQHF
>TRBV4-3|TRBJ2-2
CASSQVRGVDTGELFF
>TRBV27|TRBJ2-5
CASSLSGGETQYF
>TRBV29-1|TRBJ2-4
CSVEVTKGQKYF
>TRBV5-6|TRBJ2-4
CASSLSTVRLDQYF
>TRBV4-1|TRBJ2-5
CASSRGRGGRETQYF
>TRBV19|TRBJ2-5
CASSIKGETQYF
>TRBV27|TRBJ2-7
CASSLRVGTHTEQYF
>TRBV10-1|TRBJ2-7
CATEGGGHYEQYF
>TRBV2|TRBJ2-1
CASSEGKMYSYNEQFF
>TRBV6-5|TRBJ2-5
CASSYGGSVAQETQYF
>TRBV6-1|TRBJ2-7
CASSEEGASSYEQYF
>TRBV19|TRBJ1-6
CASCDRVDNSPLHF
>TRBV30|TRBJ1-2
CAWSREYGYTF
>TRBV27|TRBJ1-2
CASSLSGQGNYGYTF
>TRBV20-1|TRBJ2-1
CSASRVTGGNEQFF